This TCR beta chain was captured by sequencing in a study of T cell repertoires in cytomegalovirus infection. Study background: TCR beta signatures that were public indicated CMV infection and matching HLA type.

As concerns this clonotype: Its cognate antigen is unknown. The junction and the germline gene differ at one end; a read error may be behind it.

Overall study results and limits: There were HLA-C-restricted CMV-specific TCR beta clonotypes dominating the ex vivo response.

From the reads, TCRdb called clonotypes with MiXCR, one entry per CDR3 protein. The table has 400,000 or so distinct CDR3 sequences, approximately 31% seen once; the top ten hold approximately 14%. CDR1 is SGHVS and CDR2 is FNYEAQ in the germline V gene. The CDR3 runs to 12 residues. Source material: PBMCs. The TCR sequence derives from a human donor in good health (CMV status not recorded). Some clones in this sample may be carry-over from other donors' samples. The V gene is TRBV7-6, the J gene TRBJ1-5, with unresolved D. CDR3 amino acids: CASSEGGQPQNF. Here the CDR3 DNA reads TGTGCCAGCAGCGAAGGTGGTCAGCCCCAGAATTTT.